This T cell receptor (beta chain) derives from a study of control samples from healthy donors and cancer patients. Sequencing used immunoSEQ multiplex PCR; TCRdb keeps in-frame clones, though not all of them. The sample carries 100,000 to 150,000 clones, about nine tenths recorded once. In its sample, this clone was seen once. Specimen: blood. The TCR comes from a woman younger than 30 in good health.

The DNA for the CDR3 is TGTGCCAGTAGTCTCTTTGGGACAGGGCGCTACGAGCAGTACTTC. It is translated as CASSLFGTGRYEQYF. This chain joins TRBV19 and TRBJ2-7; TRBD1 agrees at 9 bases. This CDR3 comprises 15 residues. Trimming took 5 bases from V and 3 from J; bases not matched to a gene: 8. Per the germline V gene, CDR1 is LNHDA and CDR2 is SQIVND (reference sequence).